The clone carrying this T cell receptor (beta chain) was seen ten or more times. Per the original data handling: Using reference gene primer amplification, nucleated cell counts were estimated. Clones were sequenced by immunoSEQ multiplex PCR, and TCRdb holds only the in-frame ones, with some missing. The D gene and trimming were derived from the DNA, and the V and J assignments and clone size from that table. The sample includes some 300,000 clones, around four fifths of them seen just once. This entry comes from a study of blood T cell repertoires in COVID-19. At the level of the study: COVID-19 samples from acute and convalescent phases originated in the United States, Italy and Spain.

CDR3 length equals 15 residues. The junction had 8 bases not matched to a gene; V was cut back by 3 bases and J by 3 bases. The germline gives CDR1 SGHNT, CDR2 YYREEE (reference sequence). This rearrangement joins TRBV5-4 to TRBJ1-1, with 7 bases matching TRBD1. This sequence originates from a woman aged 45 to 65 with active or convalescent COVID-19. The sequenced sample consisted of peripheral blood. DNA for the CDR3: TGTGCCAGCAGCTCGGGTGGACAGGTGGACACTGAAGCTTTCTTT. Residues: CASSSGGQVDTEAFF.